The rows below give T cell receptor beta chains drawn from one sample of a study of blood T cell repertoires in COVID-19. TCRdb keeps only in-frame clones here, not all; method: immunoSEQ multiplex PCR. The table shows about 300,000 clones, with about nine tenths occurring only once. Sequences were obtained from peripheral blood. These receptors were taken from a woman younger than 45 with COVID-19, enrolled during active disease. Both conserved end residues are part of each CDR3. D genes are given only for firm matches. Only some rows state a clone size, as once, few, many or a class for expanded clones.

15	once	.	TRBV10-2	TRBJ1-5	TGCGCCAGCAGTGAGAACAGTATTAGCGATCAGCCCCAGCATTTT	CASSENSISDQPQHF
15	once	.	TRBV2	TRBJ1-6	TGTGCCAGCAGTGAAAGTAGGACAGAAAATTCACCCCTCCACTTT	CASSESRTENSPLHF
13	.	.	TRBV24-1	TRBJ1-1	TGTGCCACCAGTGATACGAGTAGAACTGAAGCTTTCTTT	CATSDTSRTEAFF
15	.	.	TRBV15	TRBJ2-7	TGTGCCACCAGCAGAGATAGGAGCAGCGCCTACGAGCAGTACTTC	CATSRDRSSAYEQYF
15	.	.	TRBV30	TRBJ1-3	TGTGCCTGGAGCCGTGACTCGGCCTCTGGAAACACCATATATTTT	CAWSRDSASGNTIYF
16	.	TRBD1	TRBV3-1/TRBV3-2	TRBJ2-3	TGTGCCAGCAGCCAGGGGACAGTCGGCAGCACAGATACGCAGTATTTT	CASSQGTVGSTDTQYF
15	.	.	TRBV7-9	TRBJ2-7	TGTGCCAGCAGCTCCATCACTAGTTTCCCCTACGAGCAGTACTTC	CASSSITSFPYEQYF
15	.	.	TRBV5-6	TRBJ1-2	TGTGCCAGCAGCTTGGGGGCAGGGGCTAGCTATGGCTACACCTTC	CASSLGAGASYGYTF
16	once	.	TRBV19	TRBJ2-5	TGTGCCAGTAGTACGTGGACTAATGTAGTTCAAGAGACCCAGTACTTC	CASSTWTNVVQETQYF
14	.	.	TRBV6-1	TRBJ1-4	TGTGCCAGCAGTGATTGGGGGGTAGGTGAAAAACTGTTTTTT	CASSDWGVGEKLFF
17	.	TRBD1	TRBV27	TRBJ2-2	TGTGCCAGCAGTTCGCGGGGGACAGGGGGCGACACCGGGGAGCTGTTTTTT	CASSSRGTGGDTGELFF
15	many	.	TRBV7-4	TRBJ2-3	TGTGCCAGCAGCTTAACCCGGGGAGGCACAGATACGCAGTATTTT	CASSLTRGGTDTQYF
12	once	.	TRBV19	TRBJ2-2	TGTGCCAGTACCACATACACCGGGGAGCTGTTTTTT	CASTTYTGELFF
15	.	TRBD1	TRBV5-8	TRBJ2-3	TGTGCCAGCAGCCCCGGGACAGTTAGCACAGATACGCAGTATTTT	CASSPGTVSTDTQYF
14	few	.	TRBV27	TRBJ2-3	TGTGCCAGTGGAGACAGGGGAGGGTCAGATACGCAGTATTTT	CASGDRGGSDTQYF
16	.	.	TRBV7-8	TRBJ1-5	TGTGCCAGCAGCCGATCCGGGGGAGGTGGCAATCAGCCCCAGCATTTT	CASSRSGGGGNQPQHF
15	.	TRBD2	TRBV27	TRBJ2-7	TGTGCCAGCAGTCCCCTAGCGGGAGGGCCTAATGAGCAGTACTTC	CASSPLAGGPNEQYF